The sequence of this TCR beta chain was determined in a study of T cells in Graves' hyperthyroidism and ophthalmopathy. This clonotype was seen many times. RNA transcripts were the template for amplifying TCR beta CDR3 regions. The TCR CDR3 first-round RT-PCR relied on the HTBI primer set. TCRdb analysed the multiplex PCR reads with MiXCR anew, one entry per CDR3 protein. The sample has 160,000 or so distinct CDR3 sequences; about a tenth are singletons. The V gene lost 1 base and the J gene lost 4 bases, with 11 bases spanning the gap. Germline V gene lookup returns CDR1 MNHEY and CDR2 SVGEGT. This CDR3 is 15 amino acids long.

The sequenced sample consisted of blood. The chain combines TRBV6-2 or TRBV6-3 with TRBJ1-5, with D possibly being TRBD1 (6 bases). The sequence was collected from a woman between 18 and 29 years old with Graves' hyperthyroidism that later progressed to Graves' ophthalmopathy. The CDR3 is CASSYYTGRNQPQHF. The DNA for the CDR3 is TGTGCCAGCAGTTACTACACAGGGAGGAATCAGCCCCAGCATTTT.